This T cell receptor beta chain came from a study of blood T cell repertoires in COVID-19. Germline CDR1 is SGHRS and CDR2 is YFSETQ. Trimming removed 1 base at V and 6 bases at J, with 13 bases between. The CDR3 has 14 residues. Per the authors' pipeline: The assay estimated nucleated cells by amplifying reference gene primers. Data came from immunoSEQ multiplex PCR; TCRdb stores just in-frame clones and leaves some out. V and J calls plus clone size are reproduced from that table; the DNA served to infer D and trimming. The sample records roughly 250,000 clones, around four fifths being singletons. This clone has just a few counts.

The sequence derives from a woman aged 80 or over with acute or convalescent COVID-19. The specimen sequenced was peripheral blood. The chain combines TRBV5-1 with TRBJ1-2; TRBD1 might be the D (5 bases). In nucleotides, the CDR3 is TGCGCCAGCAGCTTGATCGGCAGGGAGGATGGCTACACCTTC. This sequence encodes CASSLIGREDGYTF.